Included here is one T cell receptor beta chain sequence, with context. The antigen remains undetermined. Autoimmune disease history or systemic immunosuppression disqualified patients. V dropped 5 bases and J dropped 0; count of bases not matched to a gene: 7. The germline gives CDR1 SGHTA, CDR2 FQGNSA. CDR3 size: 15 residues. TCRdb's table, derived via immunoSEQ multiplex PCR, lists solely in-frame clones and lacks some. The sample contains about 95,000 clones, 89% of which appear only once. This entry comes from a study of OX40 agonist ivuxolimab in advanced cancers. The study, taken as a whole, reports: Which antigen the expanded peripheral T cells recognized is unknown. Mean expanded clone counts were higher in CD8+ than CD4+ T cells.

The chain combines TRBV7-2 with TRBJ2-7, with TRBD2 matching 7 bases. The sample here was CD4+ or CD8+ T cells sorted from blood, taken in a trial of the OX40 agonist ivuxolimab. This clonotype was obtained from an adult with an advanced solid tumor such as melanoma, head and neck, liver or kidney cancer. Here the CDR3 DNA reads TGTGCCAGCAGCCCCGGCGGGGGAACCTCCTACGAGCAGTACTTC. This codes for CASSPGGGTSYEQYF. Full variable domain (rest looked up from reference TRBV7-2 and TRBJ2-7): GAGVSQSPSNKVTEKGKDVELRCDPISGHTALYWYRQSLGQGLEFLIYFQGNSAPDKSGLPSDRFSAERTGGSVSTLTIQRTQQEDSAVYLCASSPGGGTSYEQYFGPGTRLTVT.